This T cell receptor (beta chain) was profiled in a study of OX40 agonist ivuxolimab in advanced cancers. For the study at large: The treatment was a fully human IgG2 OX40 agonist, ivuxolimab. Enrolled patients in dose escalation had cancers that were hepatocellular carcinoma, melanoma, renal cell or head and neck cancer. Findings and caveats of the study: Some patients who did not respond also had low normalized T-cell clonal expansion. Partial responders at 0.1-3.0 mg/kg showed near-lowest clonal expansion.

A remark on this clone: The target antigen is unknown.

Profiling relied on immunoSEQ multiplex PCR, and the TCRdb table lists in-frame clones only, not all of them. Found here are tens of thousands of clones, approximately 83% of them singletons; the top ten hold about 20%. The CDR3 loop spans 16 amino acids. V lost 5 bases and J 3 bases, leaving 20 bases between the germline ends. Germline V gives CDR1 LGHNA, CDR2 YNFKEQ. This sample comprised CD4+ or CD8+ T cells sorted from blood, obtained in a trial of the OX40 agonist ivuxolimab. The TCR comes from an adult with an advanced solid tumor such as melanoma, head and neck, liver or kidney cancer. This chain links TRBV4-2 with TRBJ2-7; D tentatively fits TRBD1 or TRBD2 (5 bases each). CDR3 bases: TGTGCCAGCAGCTTGAAGTGGTCAGGGACCGTCTACGAGCAGTACTTC. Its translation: CASSLKWSGTVYEQYF.